What follows is one TCR beta chain and its context. Its antigen is unidentified. The source of the sample is a study of T cells in Graves' hyperthyroidism and ophthalmopathy. Germline assignment: CDR1 MNHEY and CDR2 SMNVEV (reference sequence). Trimming pared 2 bases from V and 6 bases from J, leaving 7 bases between. The CDR3 has 12 residues. Stable hyperthyroidism: no ophthalmopathy progression over 18 months of follow-up. Study-wide results and limits: Median prediction lead before ophthalmopathy onset was 5 to 7.5 months with the model. A model of 13 V-J features distinguished ophthalmopathy from stable hyperthyroidism. Researchers found most expanded thyroid clonotypes above 0.001 in blood as well.

From RNA transcripts, TCR beta CDR3 regions were amplified. The HTBI primer set drove a first-round RT-PCR of the TCR CDR3. TCRdb used MiXCR to reprocess the multiplex PCR reads, holding one entry per CDR3 protein. The sample contains about 400,000 distinct CDR3 sequences, approximately 14% of which appear only once. This chain uses TRBV27 with TRBJ1-1; a possible D gene is TRBD1 (5 bases). The receptor's source is a young woman with Graves' hyperthyroidism. Source material: blood. The CDR3 DNA sequence: TGTGCCAGCAGTTTACGAGGGGCTGAAGCTTTCTTT. Residues: CASSLRGAEAFF.